This T cell receptor beta chain emerged from a study of blood T cell repertoires in COVID-19. Sequenced by immunoSEQ multiplex PCR; TCRdb stores in-frame clones only, minus some. The sample shows approximately 250,000 clones, 85% to 90% of them seen only once. CDR3 length: 16 amino acids. J gave up 5 bases and V 0 bases, and 6 bases lay outside the gene matches. The germline gives CDR1 SGHRS, CDR2 YFSETQ. This clone has a handful of counts. V and J are TRBV5-1 and TRBJ2-1; 9 bases are shared with TRBD2. The receptor was isolated from a woman under 40 with acute COVID-19. Sequencing used PBMCs or T cells enriched from blood (not recorded which). CDR3 protein: CASSLDGGRVDNEQFF. The CDR3 nucleotides are TGCGCCAGCAGCTTGGACGGCGGGAGGGTTGACAATGAGCAGTTCTTC.